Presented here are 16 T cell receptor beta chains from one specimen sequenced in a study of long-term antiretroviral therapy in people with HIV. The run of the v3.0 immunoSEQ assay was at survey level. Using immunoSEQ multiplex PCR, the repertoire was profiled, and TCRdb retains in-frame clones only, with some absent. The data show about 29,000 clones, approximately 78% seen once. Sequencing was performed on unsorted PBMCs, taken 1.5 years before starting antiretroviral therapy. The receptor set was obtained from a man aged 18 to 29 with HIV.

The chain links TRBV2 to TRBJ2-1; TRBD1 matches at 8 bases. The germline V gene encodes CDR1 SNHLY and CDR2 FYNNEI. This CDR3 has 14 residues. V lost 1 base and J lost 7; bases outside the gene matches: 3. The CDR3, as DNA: TGTGCCAGCAGTGAAGGACAGGGGTGGAATGAGCAGTTCTTC. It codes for CASSEGQGWNEQFF.

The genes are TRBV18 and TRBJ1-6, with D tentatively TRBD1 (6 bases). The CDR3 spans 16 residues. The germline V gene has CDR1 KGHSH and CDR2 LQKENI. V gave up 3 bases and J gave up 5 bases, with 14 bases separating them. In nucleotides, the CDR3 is TGTGCCAGCTCACCCTTCCGAGGGGGAAATAATTCACCCCTCCACTTT. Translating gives CASSPFRGGNNSPLHF.

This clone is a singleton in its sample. The CDR3 protein is CASSAGGPGAGELFF. Written as DNA, the CDR3 is TGTGCCAGCAGCGCTGGGGGGCCGGGGGCCGGGGAGCTGTTTTTT. The chain carries TRBV9 and TRBJ2-2; tentatively, D is TRBD1 or TRBD2 (6 bases each). Trimming removed 3 bases at V and 6 bases at J, with 15 bases between. Germline V lookup: CDR1 SGDLS, CDR2 YYNGEE. CDR3 length equals 15 residues.

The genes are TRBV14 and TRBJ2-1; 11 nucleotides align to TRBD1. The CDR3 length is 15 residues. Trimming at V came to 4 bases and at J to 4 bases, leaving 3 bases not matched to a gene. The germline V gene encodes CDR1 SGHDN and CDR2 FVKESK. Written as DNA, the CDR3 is TGTGCCAGCAGCCCGGGACAGGGGGTATACAATGAGCAGTTCTTC. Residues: CASSPGQGVYNEQFF.

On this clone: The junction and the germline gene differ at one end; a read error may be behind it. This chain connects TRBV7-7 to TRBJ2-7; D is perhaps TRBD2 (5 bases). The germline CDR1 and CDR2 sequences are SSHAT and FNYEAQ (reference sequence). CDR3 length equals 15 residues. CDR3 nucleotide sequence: TGTGCTAGCAGCTTAGCCCGGGGTTTAATTTATGAGCAGTACTTC. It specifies CASSLARGLIYEQYF.

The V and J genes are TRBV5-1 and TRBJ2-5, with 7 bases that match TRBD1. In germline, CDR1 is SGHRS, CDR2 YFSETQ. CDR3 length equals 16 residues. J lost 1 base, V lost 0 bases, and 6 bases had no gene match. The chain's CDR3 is CASSLARQGSQETQYF. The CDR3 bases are TGCGCCAGCAGCTTGGCTCGACAGGGATCCCAAGAGACCCAGTACTTC.

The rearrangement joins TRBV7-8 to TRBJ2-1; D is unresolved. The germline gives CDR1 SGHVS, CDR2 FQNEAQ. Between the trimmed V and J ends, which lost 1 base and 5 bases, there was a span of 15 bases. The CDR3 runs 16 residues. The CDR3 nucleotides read TGTGCCAGCAGCTTAGGCTGGAGCAGGACGAACAATGAGCAGTTCTTC. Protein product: CASSLGWSRTNNEQFF.

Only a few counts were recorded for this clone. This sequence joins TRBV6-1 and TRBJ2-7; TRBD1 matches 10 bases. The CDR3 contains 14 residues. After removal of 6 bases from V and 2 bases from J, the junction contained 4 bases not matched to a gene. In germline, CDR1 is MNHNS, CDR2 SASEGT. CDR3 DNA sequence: TGTGCCAGCAGGGAGGGACAGGGGCCCTACGAGCAGTACTTC. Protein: CASREGQGPYEQYF.

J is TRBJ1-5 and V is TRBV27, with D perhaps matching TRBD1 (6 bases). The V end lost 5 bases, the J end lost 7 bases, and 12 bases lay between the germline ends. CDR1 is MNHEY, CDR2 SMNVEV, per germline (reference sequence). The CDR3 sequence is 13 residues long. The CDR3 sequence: CASSVQGKQPQHF. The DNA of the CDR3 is TGTGCCAGCAGTGTACAGGGAAAGCAGCCCCAGCATTTT.

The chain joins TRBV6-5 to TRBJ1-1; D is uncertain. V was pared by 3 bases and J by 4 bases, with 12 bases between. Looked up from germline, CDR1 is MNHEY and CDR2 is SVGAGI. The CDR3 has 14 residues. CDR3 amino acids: CASSYTGRGTEAFF. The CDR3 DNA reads TGTGCCAGCAGTTATACGGGGAGAGGCACTGAAGCTTTCTTT.

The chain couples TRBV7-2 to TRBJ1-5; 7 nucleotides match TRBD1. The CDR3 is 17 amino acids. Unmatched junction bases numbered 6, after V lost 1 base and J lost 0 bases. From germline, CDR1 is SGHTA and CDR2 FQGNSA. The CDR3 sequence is CASSLETGRYSNQPQHF. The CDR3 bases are TGTGCCAGCAGCTTAGAGACAGGGAGGTATAGCAATCAGCCCCAGCATTTT.

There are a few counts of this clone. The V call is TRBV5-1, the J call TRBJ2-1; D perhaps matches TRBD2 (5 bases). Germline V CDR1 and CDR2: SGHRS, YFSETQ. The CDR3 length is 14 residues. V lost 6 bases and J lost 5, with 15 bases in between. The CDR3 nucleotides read TGCGCCAGCAAAGGGAGTAGAGAACACAATGAGCAGTTCTTC. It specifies CASKGSREHNEQFF. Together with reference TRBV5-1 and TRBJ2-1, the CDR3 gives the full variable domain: KAGVTQTPRYLIKTRGQQVTLSCSPISGHRSVSWYQQTPGQGLQFLFEYFSETQRNKGNFPGRFSGRQFSNSRSEMNVSTLELGDSALYLCASKGSREHNEQFFGPGTRLTVL.

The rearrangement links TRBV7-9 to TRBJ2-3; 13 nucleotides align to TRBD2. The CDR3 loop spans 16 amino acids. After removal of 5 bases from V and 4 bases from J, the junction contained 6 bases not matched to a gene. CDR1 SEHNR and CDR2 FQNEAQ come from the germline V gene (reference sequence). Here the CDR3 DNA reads TGTGCCAGCAGCCCTCGGACTAGCGGGAGCTCAGATACGCAGTATTTT. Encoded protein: CASSPRTSGSSDTQYF.

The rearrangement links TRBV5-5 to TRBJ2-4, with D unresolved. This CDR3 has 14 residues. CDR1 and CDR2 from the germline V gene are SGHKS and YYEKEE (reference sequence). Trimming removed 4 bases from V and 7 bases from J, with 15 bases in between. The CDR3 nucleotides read TGTGCCAGCAGCCGCTATAGGGTAGAGAACATTCAGTACTTC. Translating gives CASSRYRVENIQYF.

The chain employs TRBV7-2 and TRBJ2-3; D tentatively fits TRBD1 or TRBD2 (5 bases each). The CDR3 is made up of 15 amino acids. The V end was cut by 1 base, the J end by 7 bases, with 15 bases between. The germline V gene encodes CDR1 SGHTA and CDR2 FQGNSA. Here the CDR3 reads CASSLVPTGTNTQYF. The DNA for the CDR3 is TGTGCCAGCAGCTTAGTCCCGACCGGGACGAATACGCAGTATTTT.

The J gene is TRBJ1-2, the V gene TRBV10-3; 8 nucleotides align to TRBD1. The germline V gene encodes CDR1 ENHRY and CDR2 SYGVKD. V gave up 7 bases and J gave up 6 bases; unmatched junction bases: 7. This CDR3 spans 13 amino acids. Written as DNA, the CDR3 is TGTGCCATCACAACGACAGGGGACCATGGCTACACCTTC. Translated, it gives CAITTTGDHGYTF.